Below are 17 T cell receptor beta chains sequenced from a single sample in a study of blood T cell repertoires in COVID-19. The method was immunoSEQ multiplex PCR; TCRdb's version includes in-frame clones alone and lacks a portion of them. The table records about 400,000 clones, 70% to 90% of them present only once. Sequenced material: PBMCs or T cells enriched from blood (not recorded which). These TCRs come from a middle-aged woman with acute COVID-19.

This clone was detected once. The V call is TRBV6-2 or TRBV6-3, the J call TRBJ1-2, with 9 bases identical to TRBD1. V lost 2 bases, J lost 8 bases, and 9 bases stayed unmatched. Germline CDR1 reads MNHEY; CDR2 reads SVGEGT. The CDR3 spans 15 residues. The CDR3 here is CASSYGKQGAEGYTF. CDR3 nucleotides: TGTGCCAGCAGTTACGGCAAACAGGGGGCTGAGGGCTACACCTTC.

This rearrangement joins TRBV5-1 to TRBJ2-5; perhaps TRBD1 as D (6 bases). Germline assignment: CDR1 SGHRS and CDR2 YFSETQ. Trimming cost V 3 bases and J 5 bases, with 17 bases left between them. The CDR3 runs 15 residues. The CDR3 bases are TGCGCCAGCAGCTCAAACCCGGACAGTGCGGAGACCCAGTACTTC. This translates into CASSSNPDSAETQYF.

V is TRBV15 and J is TRBJ2-5; weak D call: TRBD2 (6 bases). From germline, CDR1 is LNHNV and CDR2 YYDKDF (reference sequence). V lost 0 bases and J lost 4, with 12 bases in between. The CDR3 has 15 residues. CDR3 in DNA: TGTGCCACCAGCAGAGATTTGGCGGGGCGAGAGACCCAGTACTTC. Protein sequence: CATSRDLAGRETQYF.

J is TRBJ1-4 and V is TRBV19; D possibly corresponds to TRBD1 (6 bases). Germline lookup yields CDR1 LNHDA and CDR2 SQIVND (reference sequence). The V end lost 9 bases, the J end lost 5 bases, and 13 bases lay between the germline ends. The CDR3 has 13 amino acids. In DNA form, the CDR3 reads TGTGCCAGCATGACAGGAAACAATGAAAAACTGTTTTTT. Its protein is CASMTGNNEKLFF.

The V gene is TRBV7-9, the J gene TRBJ1-6; D gene uncertain. Germline V gene data show CDR1 as SEHNR and CDR2 as FQNEAQ (reference sequence). Trimming pared 2 bases from V and 9 bases from J, leaving 8 bases between. The CDR3 runs 13 residues. The CDR3 DNA reads as TGTGCCAGCAGCTTATCCGCCAGTTCACCCCTCCACTTT. Translating it yields CASSLSASSPLHF.

The chain combines TRBV20-1 with TRBJ1-5; D perhaps matches TRBD1 (6 bases). This CDR3 region has 15 residues. CDR1 DFQATT and CDR2 SNEGSKA come from the germline V gene (reference sequence). Trimming removed 3 bases from V and 5 bases from J, with 17 bases in between. CDR3 region: CSASPPNRVDQPQHF. The CDR3 DNA reads TGCAGTGCTAGTCCCCCTAACAGGGTCGATCAGCCCCAGCATTTT.

This sequence joins TRBV30 and TRBJ2-7; D is uncertain. V lost 0 bases, J lost 1 base, and 10 bases lay in between. There are 14 residues in the CDR3. The V gene's germline CDR1 is GTSNPN and CDR2 SVGIG (reference sequence). CDR3 region: CAWSVLPGSYEQYF. The CDR3, as DNA: TGTGCCTGGAGTGTATTACCAGGTTCCTACGAGCAGTACTTC. Filled out from reference TRBV30 and TRBJ2-7, the complete variable domain reads SQTIHQWPATLVQPVGSPLSLECTVEGTSNPNLYWYRQAAGRGLQLLFYSVGIGQISSEVPQNLSASRPQDRQFILSSKKLLLSDSGFYLCAWSVLPGSYEQYFGPGTRLTVT.

This chain joins TRBV18 and TRBJ1-1; 9 positions agree with TRBD1. CDR1 is KGHSH, CDR2 LQKENI, per germline. After removal of 3 bases from V and 6 bases from J, the junction contained 5 bases not matched to a gene. The CDR3 spans 14 residues. Written as DNA, the CDR3 is TGTGCCAGCTCACCTCGGGGACAGGGCGCTGAAGCTTTCTTT. This encodes CASSPRGQGAEAFF.

The J gene is TRBJ1-6, the V gene TRBV19, with D hard to call. CDR1 LNHDA and CDR2 SQIVND come from the germline V gene (reference sequence). The CDR3 extends over 15 amino acids. Deletions cut 2 bases from V and 10 bases from J, with 15 bases between. CDR3 loop: CASSIWLPGDSPLHF. The CDR3 DNA sequence: TGTGCCAGTAGTATATGGTTGCCGGGAGACTCACCCCTCCACTTT.

This chain joins TRBV7-9 and TRBJ2-7, with TRBD1 as a possible D gene (5 bases). The CDR3 sequence is 16 residues long. Germline CDR1 SEHNR, CDR2 FQNEAQ (reference sequence). Trimming left V 1 base short and J 0 bases short, with 13 bases between. The DNA of the CDR3 is TGTGCCAGCAGCTTAGAGTCAGGGCCCAGCTCCTACGAGCAGTACTTC. It translates to CASSLESGPSSYEQYF. The full variable domain, rest sourced from reference TRBV7-9 and TRBJ2-7, is DTGVSQNPRHKITKRGQNVTFRCDPISEHNRLYWYRQTLGQGPEFLTYFQNEAQLEKSRLLSDRFSAERPKGSFSTLEIQRTEQGDSAMYLCASSLESGPSSYEQYFGPGTRLTVT.

With regard to this clone: The germline gene is not matched at one end of the junction; a read error may be the cause. The chain links TRBV5-1 to TRBJ1-1, with 7 bases aligning to TRBD1. This CDR3 spans 13 amino acids. Looked up from germline, CDR1 is SGHRS and CDR2 is YFSETQ. CDR3 region: CASSERQGIEPFF. CDR3 DNA sequence: TGCGCCAGCAGCGAGAGACAGGGAATTGAACCTTTCTTT.

The rearrangement links TRBV7-2 to TRBJ1-2, with 8 positions matching TRBD1. V was pared by 4 bases and J by 4 bases, with 8 bases of the junction left unmatched. CDR1 and CDR2 from the germline V gene are SGHTA and FQGNSA. This CDR3 is built from 15 residues. The CDR3 region has the DNA TGTGCCAGCAGCTGGACAGGGATGGGGAGCTATGGCTACACCTTC. This translates into CASSWTGMGSYGYTF.

This rearrangement joins TRBV7-9 to TRBJ1-6; D is uncertain. V lost 3 bases and J 5 bases, leaving 2 bases between the germline ends. The germline CDR1 and CDR2 sequences are SEHNR and FQNEAQ (reference sequence). The CDR3 sequence is 12 residues long. The CDR3 DNA is TGTGCCAGCAGCTTTAATAATTCACCCCTCCACTTT. Translation: CASSFNNSPLHF.

This rearrangement joins TRBV25-1 to TRBJ1-6; 11 bases agree with TRBD1. This CDR3 spans 16 amino acids. CDR1 and CDR2 (germline): MGHDK, SYGVNS. V lost 5 bases, J lost 9 bases, and 9 bases stayed unmatched. For the CDR3, the DNA is TGTGCCAGCAGTCAACCGGGACAGGGGGTTCGTTCACCCCTCCACTTT. Its protein is CASSQPGQGVRSPLHF. Full variable domain (missing parts from reference TRBV25-1 and TRBJ1-6): EADIYQTPRYLVIGTGKKITLECSQTMGHDKMYWYQQDPGMELHLIHYSYGVNSTEKGDLSSESTVSRIRTEHFPLTLESARPSHTSQYLCASSQPGQGVRSPLHFGNGTRLTVT.

The chain joins TRBV2 to TRBJ1-1; possibly TRBD1 for D (5 bases). Germline values: CDR1 SNHLY, CDR2 FYNNEI. The CDR3 is 12 residues long. The ends were cut back, 5 bases at V and 10 bases at J, with 14 bases in the middle. CDR3 coding DNA: TGTGCCAGCAGTTGGACACCCACGTCAGCTTTCTTT. It yields the protein CASSWTPTSAFF.

This sequence joins TRBV27 and TRBJ1-6; TRBD1 might be the D (5 bases). Germline V gives CDR1 MNHEY, CDR2 SMNVEV (reference sequence). The CDR3 has 14 residues. The V and J ends lost 3 bases and 4 bases respectively, with 7 bases between them. This chain's CDR3 is CASSFGGYNSPLHF. In DNA form, the CDR3 reads TGTGCCAGCAGTTTTGGGGGGTATAATTCACCCCTCCACTTT.

This chain joins TRBV15 and TRBJ1-2; 7 bases match TRBD1. Germline V lookup: CDR1 LNHNV, CDR2 YYDKDF (reference sequence). The CDR3 has 15 residues. The V gene end was trimmed by 1 base and the J gene end by 4 bases; junction bases not matched to a gene: 6. The CDR3 spells CATSRGFGQAYGYTF. The CDR3 nucleotides read TGTGCCACCAGCAGAGGGTTCGGACAGGCCTATGGCTACACCTTC.